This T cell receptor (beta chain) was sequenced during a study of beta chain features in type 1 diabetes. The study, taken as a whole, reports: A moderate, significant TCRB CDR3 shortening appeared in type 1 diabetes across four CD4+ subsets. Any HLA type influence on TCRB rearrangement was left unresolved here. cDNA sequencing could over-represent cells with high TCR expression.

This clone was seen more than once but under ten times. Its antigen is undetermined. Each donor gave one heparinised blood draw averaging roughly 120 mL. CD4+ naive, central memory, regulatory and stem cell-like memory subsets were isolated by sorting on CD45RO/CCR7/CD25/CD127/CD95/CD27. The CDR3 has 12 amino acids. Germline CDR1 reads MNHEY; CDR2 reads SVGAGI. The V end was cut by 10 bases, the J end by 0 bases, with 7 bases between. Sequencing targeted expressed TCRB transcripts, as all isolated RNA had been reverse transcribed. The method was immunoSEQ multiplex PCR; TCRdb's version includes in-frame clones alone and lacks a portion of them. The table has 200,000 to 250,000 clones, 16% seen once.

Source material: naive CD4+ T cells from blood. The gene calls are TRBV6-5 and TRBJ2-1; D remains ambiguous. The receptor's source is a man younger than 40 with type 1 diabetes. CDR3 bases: TGTGCCATCGTGAGCTCCTACAATGAGCAGTTCTTC. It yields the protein CAIVSSYNEQFF.